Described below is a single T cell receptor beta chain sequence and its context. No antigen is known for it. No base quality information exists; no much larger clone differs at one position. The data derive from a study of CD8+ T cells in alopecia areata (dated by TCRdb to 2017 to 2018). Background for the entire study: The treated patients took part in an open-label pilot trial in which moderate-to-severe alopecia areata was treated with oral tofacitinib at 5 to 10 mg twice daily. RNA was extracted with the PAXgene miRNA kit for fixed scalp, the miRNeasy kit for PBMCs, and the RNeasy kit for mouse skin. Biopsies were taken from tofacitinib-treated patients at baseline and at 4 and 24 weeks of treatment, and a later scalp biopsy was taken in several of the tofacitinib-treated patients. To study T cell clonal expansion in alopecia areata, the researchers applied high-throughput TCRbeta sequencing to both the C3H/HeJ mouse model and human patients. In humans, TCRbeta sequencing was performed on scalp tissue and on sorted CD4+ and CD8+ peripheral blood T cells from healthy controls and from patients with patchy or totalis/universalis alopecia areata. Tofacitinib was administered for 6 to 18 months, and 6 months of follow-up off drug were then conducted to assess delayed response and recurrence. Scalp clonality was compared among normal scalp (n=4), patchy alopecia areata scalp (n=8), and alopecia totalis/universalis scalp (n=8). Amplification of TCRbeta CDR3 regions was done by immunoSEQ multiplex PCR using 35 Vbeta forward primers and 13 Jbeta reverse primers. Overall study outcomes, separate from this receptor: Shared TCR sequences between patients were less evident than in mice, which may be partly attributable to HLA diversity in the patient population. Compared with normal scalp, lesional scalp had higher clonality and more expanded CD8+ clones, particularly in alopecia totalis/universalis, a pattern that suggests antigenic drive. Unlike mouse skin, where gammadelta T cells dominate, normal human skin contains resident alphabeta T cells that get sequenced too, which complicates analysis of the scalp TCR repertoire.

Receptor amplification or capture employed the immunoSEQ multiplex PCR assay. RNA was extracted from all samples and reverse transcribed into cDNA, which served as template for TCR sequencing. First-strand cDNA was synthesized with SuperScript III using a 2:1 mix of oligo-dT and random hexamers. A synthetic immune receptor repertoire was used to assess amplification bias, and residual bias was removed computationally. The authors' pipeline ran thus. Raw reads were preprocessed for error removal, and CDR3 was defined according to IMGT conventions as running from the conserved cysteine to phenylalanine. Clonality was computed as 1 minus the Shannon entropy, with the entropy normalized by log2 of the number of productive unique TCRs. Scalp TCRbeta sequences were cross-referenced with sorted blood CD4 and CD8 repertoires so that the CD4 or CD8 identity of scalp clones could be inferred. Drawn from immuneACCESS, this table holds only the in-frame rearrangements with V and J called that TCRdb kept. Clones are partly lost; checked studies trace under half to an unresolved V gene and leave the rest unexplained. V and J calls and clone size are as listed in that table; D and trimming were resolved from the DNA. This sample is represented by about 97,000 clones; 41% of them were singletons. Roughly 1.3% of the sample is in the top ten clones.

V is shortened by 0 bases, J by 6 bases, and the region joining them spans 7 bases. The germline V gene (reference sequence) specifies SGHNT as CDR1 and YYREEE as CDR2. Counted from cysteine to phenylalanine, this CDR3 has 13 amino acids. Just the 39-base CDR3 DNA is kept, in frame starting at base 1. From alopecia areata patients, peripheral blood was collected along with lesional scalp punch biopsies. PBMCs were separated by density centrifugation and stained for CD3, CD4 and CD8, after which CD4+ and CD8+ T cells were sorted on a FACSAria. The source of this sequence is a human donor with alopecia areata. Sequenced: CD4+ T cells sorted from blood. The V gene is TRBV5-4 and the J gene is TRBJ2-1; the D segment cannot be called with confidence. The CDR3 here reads CASSLDRLNEQFF. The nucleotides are TGTGCCAGCAGCTTGGATCGTCTCAATGAGCAGTTCTTC.